The clone carrying this T cell receptor beta chain was picked up a small number of times. V dropped 0 bases and J dropped 5 bases, with 13 bases sitting between them. Germline lookup yields CDR1 SGHAT and CDR2 FQNNGV. This CDR3 region has 15 residues. TCRdb re-derived calls from the RT-PCR reads in MiXCR, one entry per CDR3 protein. The sample has hundreds of thousands of distinct CDR3 sequences, under 20% seen once. This sample was included in a study of patients and donors after allogeneic stem cell transplantation. What was sequenced was blood, either unsorted or a sorted T cell fraction (not recorded which). The chain is built from TRBV11-2 and TRBJ1-1; weak D call: TRBD1 (5 bases). This clonotype was obtained from a human donor who was either an allogeneic HSCT recipient or a stem cell or donor lymphocyte infusion donor (not recorded which). It is not recorded whose cells these are; they may come from a transplant donor. For the CDR3, the DNA is TGTGCCAGCAGCTTAGATTCCGGGGGATGGACTGAAGCTTTCTTT. Its protein is CASSLDSGGWTEAFF.